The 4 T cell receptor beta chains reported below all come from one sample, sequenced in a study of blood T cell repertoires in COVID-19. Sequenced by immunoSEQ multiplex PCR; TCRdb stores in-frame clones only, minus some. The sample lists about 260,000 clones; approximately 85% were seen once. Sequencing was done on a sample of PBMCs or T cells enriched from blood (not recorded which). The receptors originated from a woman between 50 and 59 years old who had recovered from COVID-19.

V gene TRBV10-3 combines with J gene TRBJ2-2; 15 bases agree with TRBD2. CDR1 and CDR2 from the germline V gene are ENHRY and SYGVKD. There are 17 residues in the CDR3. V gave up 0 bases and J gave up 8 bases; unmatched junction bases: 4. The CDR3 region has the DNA TGTGCCATCAGTGAGTCCGGACTAGCGGGAGGGATAGGGGAGCTGTTTTTT. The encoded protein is CAISESGLAGGIGELFF.

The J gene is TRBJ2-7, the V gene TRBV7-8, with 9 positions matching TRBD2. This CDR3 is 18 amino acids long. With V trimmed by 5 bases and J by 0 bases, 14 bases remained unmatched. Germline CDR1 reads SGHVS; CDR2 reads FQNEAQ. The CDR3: CASSQGRRRGGSSYEQYF. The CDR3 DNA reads TGTGCCAGCAGCCAAGGACGGCGGCGGGGGGGCTCCTCCTACGAGCAGTACTTC.

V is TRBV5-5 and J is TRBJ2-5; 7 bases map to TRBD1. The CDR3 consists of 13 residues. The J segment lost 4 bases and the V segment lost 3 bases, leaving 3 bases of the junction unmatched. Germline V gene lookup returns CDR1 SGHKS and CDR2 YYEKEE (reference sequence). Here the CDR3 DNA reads TGTGCCAGCAGCTCAGGGGGAGTAGAGACCCAGTACTTC. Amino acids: CASSSGGVETQYF. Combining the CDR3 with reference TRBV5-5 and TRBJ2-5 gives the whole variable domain DAGVTQSPTHLIKTRGQQVTLRCSPISGHKSVSWYQQVLGQGPQFIFQYYEKEERGRGNFPDRFSARQFPNYSSELNVNALLLGDSALYLCASSSGGVETQYFGPGTRLLVL.

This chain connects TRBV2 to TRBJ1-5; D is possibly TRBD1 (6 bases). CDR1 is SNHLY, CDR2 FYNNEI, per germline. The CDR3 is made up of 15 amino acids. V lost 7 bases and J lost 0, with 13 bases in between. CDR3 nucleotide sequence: TGTGCCAGCAACAGGGATAGGGTTAGCAATCAGCCCCAGCATTTT. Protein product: CASNRDRVSNQPQHF.